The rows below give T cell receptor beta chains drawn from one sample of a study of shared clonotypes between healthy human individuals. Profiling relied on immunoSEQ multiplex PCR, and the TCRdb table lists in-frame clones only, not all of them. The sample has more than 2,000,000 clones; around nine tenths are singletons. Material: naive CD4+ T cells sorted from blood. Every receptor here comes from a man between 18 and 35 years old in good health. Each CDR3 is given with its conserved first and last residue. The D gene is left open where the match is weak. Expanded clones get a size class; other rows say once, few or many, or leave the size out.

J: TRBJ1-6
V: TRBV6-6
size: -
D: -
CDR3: CASSYEGNDSPLHF
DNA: TGTGCCAGCAGTTACGAGGGGAATGATTCACCCCTCCACTTT

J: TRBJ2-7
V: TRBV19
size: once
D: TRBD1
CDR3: CASSIRGQGPYEQYF
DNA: TGTGCCAGTAGTATTAGGGGACAGGGACCCTACGAGCAGTACTTC

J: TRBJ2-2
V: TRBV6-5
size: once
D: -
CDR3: CASGVGVGTGELFF
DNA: TGTGCCAGCGGGGTGGGAGTGGGGACCGGGGAGCTGTTTTTT

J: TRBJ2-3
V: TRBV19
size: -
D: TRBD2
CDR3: CASSMGTSGADTQYF
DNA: TGTGCCAGTAGCATGGGGACTAGCGGGGCAGATACGCAGTATTTT

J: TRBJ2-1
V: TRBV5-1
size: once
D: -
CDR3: CASSLEGTSYNEQFF
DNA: TGCGCCAGCAGCCTTGAGGGGACCTCCTACAATGAGCAGTTCTTC

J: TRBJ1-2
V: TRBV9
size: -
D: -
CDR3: CASSGTGQGNYGYTF
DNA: TGTGCCAGCAGCGGGACGGGGCAGGGAAACTATGGCTACACCTTC

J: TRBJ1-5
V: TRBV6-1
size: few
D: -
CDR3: CASREGKGIGQPQHF
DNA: TGTGCCAGCCGGGAGGGCAAGGGTATCGGTCAGCCCCAGCATTTT

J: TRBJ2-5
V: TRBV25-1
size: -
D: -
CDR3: CASSEYGQGETQYF
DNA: TGTGCCAGCAGTGAATATGGCCAGGGTGAGACCCAGTACTTC

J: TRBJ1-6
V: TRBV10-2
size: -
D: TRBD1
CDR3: CASSLMGQGNSPLHF
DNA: TGCGCCAGCAGTCTCATGGGACAGGGTAATTCACCCCTCCACTTT

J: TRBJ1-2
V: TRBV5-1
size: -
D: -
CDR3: CASSLGGLGGYGYTF
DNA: TGCGCCAGCAGCTTGGGGGGACTGGGAGGCTATGGCTACACCTTC

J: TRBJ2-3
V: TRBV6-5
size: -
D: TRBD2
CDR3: CASRWTSGTDTQYF
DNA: TGTGCTAGCCGGTGGACTAGTGGCACAGATACGCAGTATTTT

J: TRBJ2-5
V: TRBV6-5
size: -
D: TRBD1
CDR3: CASSPPPDRGETQYF
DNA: TGTGCCAGCAGCCCCCCCCCAGACAGGGGAGAGACCCAGTACTTC

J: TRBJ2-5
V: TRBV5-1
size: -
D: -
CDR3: CASSITGTGQETQYF
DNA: TGCGCCAGCAGCATAACAGGGACGGGGCAAGAGACCCAGTACTTC

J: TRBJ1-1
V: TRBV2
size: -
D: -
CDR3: CASKLEGLNTEAFF
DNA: TGTGCCAGCAAGTTGGAAGGGCTGAACACTGAAGCTTTCTTT

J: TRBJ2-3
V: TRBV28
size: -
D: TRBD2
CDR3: CASSLWTGTSGGSDTQYF
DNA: TGTGCCAGCAGTTTATGGACCGGGACTAGCGGGGGGTCAGATACGCAGTATTTT

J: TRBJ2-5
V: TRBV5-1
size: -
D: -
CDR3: CASSLPSGYEETQYF
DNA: TGCGCCAGCAGCTTGCCCTCGGGGTACGAAGAGACCCAGTACTTC

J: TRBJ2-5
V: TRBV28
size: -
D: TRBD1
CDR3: CASRTGVSETQYF
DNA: TGTGCCAGCAGAACAGGGGTATCAGAGACCCAGTACTTC

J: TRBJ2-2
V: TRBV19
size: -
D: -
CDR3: CASTPTGTITGELFF
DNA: TGTGCCAGTACTCCGACAGGAACTATCACCGGGGAGCTGTTTTTT

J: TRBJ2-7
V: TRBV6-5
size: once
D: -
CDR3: CASSDIGGGYEQYF
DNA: TGTGCCAGCAGCGATATAGGAGGCGGGTACGAGCAGTACTTC

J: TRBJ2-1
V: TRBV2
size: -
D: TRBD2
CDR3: CASSYGLAMDEQFF
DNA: TGTGCCAGCAGCTACGGACTAGCTATGGATGAGCAGTTCTTC

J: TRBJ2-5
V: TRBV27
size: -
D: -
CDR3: CASNKAGQETQYF
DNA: TGTGCCAGCAATAAGGCAGGGCAAGAGACCCAGTACTTC

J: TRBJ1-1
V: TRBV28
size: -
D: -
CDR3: CASRYRLEAFF
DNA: TGTGCCAGCAGATACAGGCTTGAAGCTTTCTTT